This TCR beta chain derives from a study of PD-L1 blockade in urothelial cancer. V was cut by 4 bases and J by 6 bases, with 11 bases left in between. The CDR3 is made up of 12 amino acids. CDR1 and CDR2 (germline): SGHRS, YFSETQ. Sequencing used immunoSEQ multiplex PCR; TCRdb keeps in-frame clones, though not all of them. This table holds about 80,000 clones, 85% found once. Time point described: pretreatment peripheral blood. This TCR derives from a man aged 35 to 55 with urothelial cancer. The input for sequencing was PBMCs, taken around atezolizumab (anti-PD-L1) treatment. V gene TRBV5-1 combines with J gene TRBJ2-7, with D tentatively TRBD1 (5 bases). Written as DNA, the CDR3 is TGCGCCAGCAGCCTCCAGGGCGTCGAGCAGTACTTC. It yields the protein CASSLQGVEQYF.